This is a list of T cell receptor beta chains from one sample in a study of blood T cell repertoires in COVID-19. Measured with immunoSEQ multiplex PCR; TCRdb has only the in-frame clones, and not every one. Of around 250,000 clones listed, about four fifths are singletons. Sequenced sample: PBMCs or T cells enriched from blood (not recorded which). All receptors come from a man aged 50-59 years who had recovered from COVID-19. The CDR3 runs from the conserved cysteine through the conserved F or W. D genes are given only for firm matches. A clone size is listed for some rows: how often the clone was seen (once, few, many), or a class if it is expanded.

CDR3 length	D gene	J gene	clone size	V gene	CDR3 DNA	CDR3 protein
16	.	TRBJ2-7	.	TRBV21-1	TGTGCCAGCAGCCCCCCACCCCTAGCCGTCCCCTACGAGCAGTACTTC	CASSPPPLAVPYEQYF
15	.	TRBJ1-6	.	TRBV3-1/TRBV3-2	TGTGCCAGCAGAAAGTTGGACAGTGATAATTCACCCCTCCACTTT	CASRKLDSDNSPLHF
16	TRBD1	TRBJ1-1	.	TRBV10-1	TGCGCCAGCAGTGGTACCAGGGGGCGGAAGAACACTGAAGCTTTCTTT	CASSGTRGRKNTEAFF
15	TRBD2	TRBJ2-7	.	TRBV27	TGTGCCAGCAGTTTATCTAGCGGGGGGTCCTACGAGCAGTACTTC	CASSLSSGGSYEQYF
16	.	TRBJ2-3	few	TRBV5-4	TGTGCCAGCAGCACGCGAATACAGGGTGGCACAGATACGCAGTATTTT	CASSTRIQGGTDTQYF
13	.	TRBJ1-1	.	TRBV12-3/TRBV12-4	TGTGCCAGCAGTTTCAGGGTGAAGGCTGAAGCTTTCTTT	CASSFRVKAEAFF
12	.	TRBJ1-5	.	TRBV19	TGTGCCAGTAGTATCAGGCCCCAGCCCCAGCATTTT	CASSIRPQPQHF
13	TRBD1	TRBJ2-7	.	TRBV12-3/TRBV12-4	TGTGCCAGCAGCAACAGGGGGCTCGTCGAGCAGTACTTC	CASSNRGLVEQYF
15	TRBD1	TRBJ1-1	.	TRBV18	TGTGCCAGCTCACCATTTCAGGGGGGGAACACTGAAGCTTTCTTT	CASSPFQGGNTEAFF
13	.	TRBJ1-5	.	TRBV12-3/TRBV12-4	TGTGCCAGCAGTTACTCAGGGGCCCAGCCCCAGCATTTT	CASSYSGAQPQHF
17	TRBD1	TRBJ2-2	.	TRBV9	TGTGCCAGCAGCGTAGCTCCAGGGGGTGAAAACACCGGGGAGCTGTTTTTT	CASSVAPGGENTGELFF
13	.	TRBJ1-2	.	TRBV6-5	TGTGCCAGCAGTCCAGACAGCAAATATGGCTACACCTTC	CASSPDSKYGYTF
16	.	TRBJ2-7	.	TRBV10-1	TGCGCCAGCAGTCCCAATAGACAGGGACTTATAAACGAGCAGTACTTC	CASSPNRQGLINEQYF
13	TRBD1	TRBJ1-3	.	TRBV5-5	TGTGCCTCGACAGGGCCCGGGGGAAACACCATATATTTT	CASTGPGGNTIYF
14	.	TRBJ2-7	.	TRBV5-4	TGTGCCAGCAGCTATGGGGGAGGAGGCTACGAGCAGTACTTC	CASSYGGGGYEQYF
13	.	TRBJ2-7	many	TRBV24-1	TGTGCCACCAGTGAGACAGTTCGGGACGAGCAGTACTTC	CATSETVRDEQYF
12	.	TRBJ1-4	.	TRBV12-3/TRBV12-4	TGTGCCAGCGGACAGACACATGAAAAACTGTTTTTT	CASGQTHEKLFF
18	.	TRBJ1-3	.	TRBV3-1/TRBV3-2	TGTGCCAGCAGCCATCTGAAGACGGGACTGATCTCTGGAAACACCATATATTTT	CASSHLKTGLISGNTIYF
17	.	TRBJ2-6	once	TRBV5-1	TGCGCCAGCAGCTTTTTGGGACAACCCTCTGGGGCCAACGTCCTGACTTTC	CASSFLGQPSGANVLTF
14	TRBD2	TRBJ2-3	.	TRBV11-3	TGTGCCAGCAGCTTAGGGCTAGCGGTAGATACGCAGTATTTT	CASSLGLAVDTQYF
16	.	TRBJ2-3	.	TRBV4-1	TGCGCCAGCAGCCAAGAATCGGGGGGCGGCACAGATACGCAGTATTTT	CASSQESGGGTDTQYF
12	.	TRBJ2-3	few	TRBV3-1/TRBV3-2	TGTGCCAGCAGTGTACATTCGGATACGCAGTATTTT	CASSVHSDTQYF
15	TRBD1	TRBJ2-3	.	TRBV7-9	TGTGCCAGCAGCCCCCGCCTAGGACAGGCAGATACGCAGTATTTT	CASSPRLGQADTQYF
15	.	TRBJ1-1	few	TRBV9	TGTGCCAGCAGCGTAGTTGGGGCAGGGCGGACTGAAGCTTTCTTT	CASSVVGAGRTEAFF
13	.	TRBJ2-2	.	TRBV7-3	TGTGCCAGCAGCCCAGGGGTCACCGGGGAGCTGTTTTTT	CASSPGVTGELFF
15	TRBD2	TRBJ2-7	.	TRBV9	TGTGCCAGCAGCGCCGGACTAGCGGGAGCGAGGGAGCAGTACTTC	CASSAGLAGAREQYF
13	TRBD2	TRBJ2-7	.	TRBV3-1/TRBV3-2	TGTGCCAGTGGAAAGCGGGAGGGCTACGAGCAGTACTTC	CASGKREGYEQYF